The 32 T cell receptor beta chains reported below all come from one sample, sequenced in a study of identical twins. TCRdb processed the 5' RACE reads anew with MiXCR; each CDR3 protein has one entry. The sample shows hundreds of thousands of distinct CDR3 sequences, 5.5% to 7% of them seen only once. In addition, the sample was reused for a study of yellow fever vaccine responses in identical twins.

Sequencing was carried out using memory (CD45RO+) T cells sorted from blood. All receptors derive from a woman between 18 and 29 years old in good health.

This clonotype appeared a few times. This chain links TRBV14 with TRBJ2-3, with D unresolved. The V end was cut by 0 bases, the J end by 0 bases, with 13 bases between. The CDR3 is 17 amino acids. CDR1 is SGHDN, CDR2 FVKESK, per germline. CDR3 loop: CASSQDARPISTDTQYF. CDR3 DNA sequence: TGTGCCAGCAGCCAAGATGCTCGCCCGATTAGCACAGATACGCAGTATTTT.

The CDR3 spells CASSDGGGRAKNEQFF. The CDR3 DNA is TGCGCCAGCAGCGACGGCGGCGGGAGGGCCAAGAATGAGCAGTTCTTC. The chain combines TRBV5-1 with TRBJ2-1; 9 bases agree with TRBD2. This CDR3 has 16 residues. V lost 4 bases to trimming and J lost 7 bases; unmatched junction nucleotides: 12. Germline V gene sequence: CDR1 SGHRS, CDR2 YFSETQ.

CDR3 region: CASSASGSPYNEQFF. The CDR3 bases are TGTGCCAGCAGCGCTAGCGGGAGCCCCTACAATGAGCAGTTCTTC. V usage is TRBV9 and J usage is TRBJ2-1; 10 bases fit TRBD2. Germline lookup yields CDR1 SGDLS and CDR2 YYNGEE. This CDR3 has 15 amino acids. V lost 3 bases, J lost 2 bases, and 2 bases stayed unmatched.

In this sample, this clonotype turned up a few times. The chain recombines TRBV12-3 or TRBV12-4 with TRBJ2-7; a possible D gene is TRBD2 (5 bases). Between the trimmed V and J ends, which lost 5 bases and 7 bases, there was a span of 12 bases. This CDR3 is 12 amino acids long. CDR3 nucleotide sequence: TGTGCCAGCAGTGGAATAGCGAAAGAGCAGTACTTC. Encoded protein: CASSGIAKEQYF.

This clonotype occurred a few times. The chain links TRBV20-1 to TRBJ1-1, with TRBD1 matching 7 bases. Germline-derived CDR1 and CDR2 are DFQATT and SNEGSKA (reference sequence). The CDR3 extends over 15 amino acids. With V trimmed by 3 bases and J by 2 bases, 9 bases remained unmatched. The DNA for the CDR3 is TGCAGTGCTAGCAAGTCGGGACAGACAAACACTGAAGCTTTCTTT. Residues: CSASKSGQTNTEAFF.

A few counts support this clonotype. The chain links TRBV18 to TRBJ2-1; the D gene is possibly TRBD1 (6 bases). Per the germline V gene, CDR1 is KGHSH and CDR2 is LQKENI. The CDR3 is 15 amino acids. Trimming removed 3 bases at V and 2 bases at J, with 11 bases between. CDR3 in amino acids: CASSPARGTYNEQFF. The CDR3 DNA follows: TGTGCCAGCTCACCGGCCAGGGGAACCTACAATGAGCAGTTCTTC.

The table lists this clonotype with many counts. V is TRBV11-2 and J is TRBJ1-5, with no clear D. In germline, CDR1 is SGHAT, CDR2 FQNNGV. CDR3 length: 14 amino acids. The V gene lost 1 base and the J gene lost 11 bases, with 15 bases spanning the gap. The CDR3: CASSLGSRPGAQHF. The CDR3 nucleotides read TGTGCCAGCAGCTTAGGTTCCCGTCCTGGGGCCCAGCATTTT.

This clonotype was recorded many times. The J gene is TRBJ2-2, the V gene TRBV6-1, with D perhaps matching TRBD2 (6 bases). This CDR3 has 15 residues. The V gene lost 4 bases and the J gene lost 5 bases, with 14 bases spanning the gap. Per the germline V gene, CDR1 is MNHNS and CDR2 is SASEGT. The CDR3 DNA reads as TGTGCCAGCAGTGTTCACGGAGGGTATACCGGGGAGCTGTTTTTT. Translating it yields CASSVHGGYTGELFF.

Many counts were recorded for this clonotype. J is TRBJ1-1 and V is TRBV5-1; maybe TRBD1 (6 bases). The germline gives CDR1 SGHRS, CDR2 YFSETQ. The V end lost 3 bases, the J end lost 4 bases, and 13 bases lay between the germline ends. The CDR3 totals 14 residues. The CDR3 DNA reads TGCGCCAGCAGCTCAGGGGTTGGTGGCACTGAAGCTTTCTTT. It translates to CASSSGVGGTEAFF.

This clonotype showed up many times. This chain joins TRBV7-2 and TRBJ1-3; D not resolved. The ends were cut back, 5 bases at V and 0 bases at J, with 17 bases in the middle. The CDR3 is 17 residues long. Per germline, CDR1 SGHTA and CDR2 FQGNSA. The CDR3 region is CASSRRGGRASGNTIYF. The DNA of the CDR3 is TGTGCCAGCAGCCGACGGGGTGGGCGAGCCTCTGGAAACACCATATATTTT.

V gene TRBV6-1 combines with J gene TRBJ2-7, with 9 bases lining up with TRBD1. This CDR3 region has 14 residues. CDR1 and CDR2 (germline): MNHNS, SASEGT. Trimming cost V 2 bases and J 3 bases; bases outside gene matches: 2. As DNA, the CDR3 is TGTGCCAGCAGTGAACCGACAGGGGGCTACGAGCAGTACTTC. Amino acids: CASSEPTGGYEQYF.

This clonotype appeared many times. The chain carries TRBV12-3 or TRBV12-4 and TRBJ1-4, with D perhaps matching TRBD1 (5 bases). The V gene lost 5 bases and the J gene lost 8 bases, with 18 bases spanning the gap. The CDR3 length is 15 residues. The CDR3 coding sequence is TGTGCCAGCAGTCTCCTGGGGCGGCGGGAAGAAAAACTGTTTTTT. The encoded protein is CASSLLGRREEKLFF.

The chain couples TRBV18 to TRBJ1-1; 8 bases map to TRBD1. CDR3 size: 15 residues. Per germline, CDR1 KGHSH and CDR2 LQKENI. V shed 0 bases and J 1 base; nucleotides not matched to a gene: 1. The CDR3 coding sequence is TGTGCCAGCTCACCACCGACAGGGGAGAACACTGAAGCTTTCTTT. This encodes CASSPPTGENTEAFF.

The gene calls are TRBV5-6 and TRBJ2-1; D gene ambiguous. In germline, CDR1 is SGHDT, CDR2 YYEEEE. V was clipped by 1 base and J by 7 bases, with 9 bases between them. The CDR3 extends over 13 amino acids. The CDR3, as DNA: TGTGCCAGCAGCTTGCCTGAAACGAATGAGCAGTTCTTC. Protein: CASSLPETNEQFF.

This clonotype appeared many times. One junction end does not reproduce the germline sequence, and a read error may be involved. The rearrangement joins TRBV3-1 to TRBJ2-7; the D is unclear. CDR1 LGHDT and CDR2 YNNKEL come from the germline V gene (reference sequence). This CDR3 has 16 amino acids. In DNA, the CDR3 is TGTGCCAGCAGCAAAGATTTCATTTCGAAGGTCCCCGAGCAGTACTTC. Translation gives CASSKDFISKVPEQYF.

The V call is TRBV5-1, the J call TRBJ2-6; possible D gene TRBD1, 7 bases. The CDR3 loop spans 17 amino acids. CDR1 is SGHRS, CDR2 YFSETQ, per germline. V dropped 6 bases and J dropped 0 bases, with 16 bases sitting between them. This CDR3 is CASTGGTSSSGANVLTF. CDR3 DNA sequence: TGCGCCAGCACAGGGGGGACGTCTAGCTCTGGGGCCAACGTCCTGACTTTC. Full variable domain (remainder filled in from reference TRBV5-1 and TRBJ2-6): KAGVTQTPRYLIKTRGQQVTLSCSPISGHRSVSWYQQTPGQGLQFLFEYFSETQRNKGNFPGRFSGRQFSNSRSEMNVSTLELGDSALYLCASTGGTSSSGANVLTFGAGSRLTVL.

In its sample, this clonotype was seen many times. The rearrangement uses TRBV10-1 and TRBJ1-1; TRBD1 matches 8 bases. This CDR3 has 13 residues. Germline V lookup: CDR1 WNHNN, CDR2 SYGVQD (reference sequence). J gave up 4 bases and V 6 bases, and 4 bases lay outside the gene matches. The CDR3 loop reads CASRFDRGTEAFF. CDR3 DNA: TGCGCCAGCAGGTTCGACAGGGGCACTGAAGCTTTCTTT.

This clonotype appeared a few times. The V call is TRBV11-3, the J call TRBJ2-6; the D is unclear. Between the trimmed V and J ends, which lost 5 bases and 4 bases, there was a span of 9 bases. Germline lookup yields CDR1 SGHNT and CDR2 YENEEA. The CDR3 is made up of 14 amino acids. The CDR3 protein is CASSALQGANVLTF. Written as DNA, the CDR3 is TGTGCCAGCAGCGCCTTGCAAGGGGCCAACGTCCTGACTTTC. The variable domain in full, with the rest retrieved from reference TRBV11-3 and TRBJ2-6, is EAGVVQSPRYKIIEKKQPVAFWCNPISGHNTLYWYLQNLGQGPELLIRYENEEAVDDSQLPKDRFSAERLKGVDSTLKIQPAELGDSAVYLCASSALQGANVLTFGAGSRLTVL.

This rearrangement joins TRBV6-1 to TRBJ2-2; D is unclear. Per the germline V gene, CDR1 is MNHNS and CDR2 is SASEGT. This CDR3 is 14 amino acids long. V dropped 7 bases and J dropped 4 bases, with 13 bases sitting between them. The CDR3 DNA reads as TGTGCCAGCAACACGGCTTTGAGCACCGGGGAGCTGTTTTTT. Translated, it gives CASNTALSTGELFF.

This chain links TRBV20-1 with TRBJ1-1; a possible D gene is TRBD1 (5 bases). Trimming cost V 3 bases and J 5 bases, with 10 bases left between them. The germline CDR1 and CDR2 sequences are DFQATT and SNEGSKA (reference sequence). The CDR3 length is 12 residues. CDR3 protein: CSARGLWTEAFF. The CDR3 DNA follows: TGCAGTGCTAGGGGGCTCTGGACTGAAGCTTTCTTT.

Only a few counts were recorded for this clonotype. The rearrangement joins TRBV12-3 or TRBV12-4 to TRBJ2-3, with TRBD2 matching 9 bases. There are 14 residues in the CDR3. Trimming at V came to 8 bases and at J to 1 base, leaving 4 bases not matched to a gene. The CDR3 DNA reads TGTGCCAGCGTACGGACTAGCGGCACAGATACGCAGTATTTT. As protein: CASVRTSGTDTQYF.

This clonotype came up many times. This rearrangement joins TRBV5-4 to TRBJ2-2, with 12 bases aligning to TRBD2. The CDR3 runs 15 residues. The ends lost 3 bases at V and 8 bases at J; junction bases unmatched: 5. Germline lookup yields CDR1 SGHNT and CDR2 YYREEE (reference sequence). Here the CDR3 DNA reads TGTGCCAGCAGCTCGACTAGCGGGAGTGGTGGGGAGCTGTTTTTT. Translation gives CASSSTSGSGGELFF.

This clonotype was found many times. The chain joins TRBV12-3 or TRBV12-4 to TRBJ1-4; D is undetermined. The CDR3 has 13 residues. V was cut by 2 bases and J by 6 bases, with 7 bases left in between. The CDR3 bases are TGTGCCAGCAGTTTAACTACAGATGAAAAACTGTTTTTT. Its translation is CASSLTTDEKLFF.

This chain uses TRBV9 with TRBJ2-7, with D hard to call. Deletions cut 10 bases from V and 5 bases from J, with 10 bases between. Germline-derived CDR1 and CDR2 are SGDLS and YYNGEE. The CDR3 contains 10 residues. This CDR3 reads CAVETHEQYV. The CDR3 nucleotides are TGTGCCGTGGAGACCCACGAGCAGTACGTC.

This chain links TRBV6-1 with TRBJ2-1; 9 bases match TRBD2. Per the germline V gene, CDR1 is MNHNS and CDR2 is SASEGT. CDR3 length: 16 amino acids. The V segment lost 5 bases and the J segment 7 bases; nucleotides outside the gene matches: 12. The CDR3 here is CASSRLSGRGGNEQFF. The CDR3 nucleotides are TGTGCCAGCAGTCGCCTTAGCGGGAGAGGAGGGAATGAGCAGTTCTTC.

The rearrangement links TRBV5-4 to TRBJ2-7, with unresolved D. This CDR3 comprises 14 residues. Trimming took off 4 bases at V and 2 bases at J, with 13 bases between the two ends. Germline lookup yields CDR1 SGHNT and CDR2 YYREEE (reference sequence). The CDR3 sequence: CASSPGLKPYEQYF. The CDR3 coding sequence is TGTGCCAGCAGCCCGGGCCTTAAACCCTACGAGCAGTACTTC.

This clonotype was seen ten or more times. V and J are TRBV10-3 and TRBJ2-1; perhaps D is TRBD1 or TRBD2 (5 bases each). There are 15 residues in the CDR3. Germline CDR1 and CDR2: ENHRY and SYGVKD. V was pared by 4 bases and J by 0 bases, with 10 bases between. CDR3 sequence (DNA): TGTGCCATCAGTGGGGGGTTGGGCTCCTACAATGAGCAGTTCTTC. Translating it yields CAISGGLGSYNEQFF.

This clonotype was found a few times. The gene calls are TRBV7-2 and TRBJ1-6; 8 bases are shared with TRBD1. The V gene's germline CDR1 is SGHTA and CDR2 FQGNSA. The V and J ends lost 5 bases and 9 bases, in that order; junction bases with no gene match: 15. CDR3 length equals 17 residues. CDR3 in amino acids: CASSLLSDHRGSSPLHF. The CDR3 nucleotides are TGTGCCAGCAGCCTATTATCCGACCACAGGGGGAGTTCACCCCTCCACTTT.

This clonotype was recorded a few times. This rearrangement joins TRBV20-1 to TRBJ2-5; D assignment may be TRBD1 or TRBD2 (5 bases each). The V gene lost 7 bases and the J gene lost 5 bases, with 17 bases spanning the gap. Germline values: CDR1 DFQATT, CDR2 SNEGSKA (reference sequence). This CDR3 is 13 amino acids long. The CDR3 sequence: CSVGTELGETQYF. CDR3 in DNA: TGCAGTGTTGGGACGGAATTAGGGGAGACCCAGTACTTC.

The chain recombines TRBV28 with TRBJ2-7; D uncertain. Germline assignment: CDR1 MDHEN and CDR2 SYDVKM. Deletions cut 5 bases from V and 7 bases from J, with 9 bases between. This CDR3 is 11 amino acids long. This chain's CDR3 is CASSPAAEQYF. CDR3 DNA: TGTGCCAGCAGTCCAGCCGCGGAGCAGTACTTC.

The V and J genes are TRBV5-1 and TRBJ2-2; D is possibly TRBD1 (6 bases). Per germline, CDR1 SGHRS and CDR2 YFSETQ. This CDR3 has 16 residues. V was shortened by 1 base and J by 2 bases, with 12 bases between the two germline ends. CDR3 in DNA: TGCGCCAGCAGCTTGCTCGGGACACTAAACACCGGGGAGCTGTTTTTT. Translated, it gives CASSLLGTLNTGELFF.

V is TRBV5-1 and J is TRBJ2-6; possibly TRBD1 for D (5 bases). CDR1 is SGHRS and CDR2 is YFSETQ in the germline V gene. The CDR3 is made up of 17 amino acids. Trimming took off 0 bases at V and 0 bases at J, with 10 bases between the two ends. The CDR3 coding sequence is TGCGCCAGCAGCTTGGGCCAGGGAAGCTCTGGGGCCAACGTCCTGACTTTC. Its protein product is CASSLGQGSSGANVLTF.